This T cell receptor (beta chain) was recovered during a study of T cells after yellow fever vaccination. Study findings and constraints: Clonotypes that responded to the vaccine were almost all undetectable in sorted memory subsets on day 0. Post-booster repertoires again held most primary-vaccination clones (96% CD4, roughly 88% CD8). The study found a weaker secondary response that peaked faster, day 5 versus 15.

UMIs were added to TCR cDNA along with a universal primer site when it was made by 5'RACE template switching. TCRdb recomputed calls from the 5' RACE reads with MiXCR, one row per CDR3 protein. Among 20,000 to 25,000 distinct CDR3 sequences listed, less than 4% were seen once. Trimming left V 2 bases short and J 3 bases short, with 14 bases between. Germline V lookup: CDR1 MNHEY, CDR2 SVGAGI. The CDR3 is 15 residues long. There are many counts of this clonotype. The receptor was isolated from a man between 18 and 35 years old who received the YFV17D yellow fever vaccine. The chain recombines TRBV6-5 with TRBJ2-7; D may be TRBD2 (7 bases). Sequenced material: PBMCs, either bulk or a sorted T-cell subset (CD4+, CD8+, memory, or dextramer-sorted; not recorded which), taken about 41 days after the first yellow fever vaccination. The CDR3 nucleotides are TGTGCCAGCAGTTACCCGAGGGGGGGGTTCTACGAGCAGTACTTC. Encoded protein: CASSYPRGGFYEQYF.